These 13 T cell receptor beta chains originate from one sample sequenced in a study of shared clonotypes between healthy human individuals. TCRdb keeps only in-frame clones here, not all; method: immunoSEQ multiplex PCR. The sample includes roughly 700,000 clones, over 65% of them seen just once. Sequencing input: memory CD4+ T cells sorted from blood. The subset denotes: CD45RA-negative fraction. The receptors come from a woman aged 25-40 years in good health.

This clone was picked up a small number of times. Other DNA sequences in the same sample also yield this CDR3. V and J are TRBV5-4 and TRBJ2-4; no reliable D call. V was clipped by 0 bases and J by 8 bases, with 3 bases between them. Germline V gene sequence: CDR1 SGHNT, CDR2 YYREEE (reference sequence). The CDR3 is 11 amino acids. CDR3 DNA: TGTGCCAGCAGCTTGGGTGACATTCAGTACTTC. Protein sequence: CASSLGDIQYF.

V and J are TRBV6-5 and TRBJ2-2; D is tentatively TRBD1 or TRBD2 (6 bases each). Trimming pared 10 bases from V and 3 bases from J, leaving 15 bases between. This CDR3 is 14 amino acids long. CDR1 and CDR2 from the germline V gene are MNHEY and SVGAGI. The CDR3 sequence: CATRIRGDTGELFF. The DNA for the CDR3 is TGTGCCACCAGAATAAGGGGGGACACCGGGGAGCTGTTTTTT.

The rearrangement joins TRBV15 to TRBJ2-3, with TRBD2 matching 12 bases. Germline assignment: CDR1 LNHNV and CDR2 YYDKDF (reference sequence). Losses at the gene ends were 1 base for V and 5 bases for J; bases not matched to a gene: 10. The CDR3 length is 18 residues. For the CDR3, the DNA is TGTGCCACCAGCAGAGCCGGGACTAGCGGGTCCGGGGGAGATACGCAGTATTTT. Translation gives CATSRAGTSGSGGDTQYF.

The genes are TRBV4-2 and TRBJ1-3; 9 bases are shared with TRBD1. V dropped 4 bases and J dropped 0; count of bases not matched to a gene: 10. The germline gives CDR1 LGHNA, CDR2 YNFKEQ. The CDR3 totals 18 residues. CDR3: CASSPTQGQGVSGNTIYF. CDR3 DNA: TGTGCCAGCAGCCCGACCCAGGGACAGGGTGTCTCTGGAAACACCATATATTTT.

The V call is TRBV30, the J call TRBJ2-2, with 11 nucleotides matching TRBD1. Germline CDR1 reads GTSNPN; CDR2 reads SVGIG (reference sequence). J was trimmed by 5 bases and V by 4 bases; bases with no gene match: 3. This CDR3 has 14 residues. The CDR3 sequence: CAWTRDRGTGELFF. CDR3 coding DNA: TGTGCCTGGACAAGGGACAGGGGGACCGGGGAGCTGTTTTTT.

V and J are TRBV18 and TRBJ1-2; 9 bases fit TRBD1. The CDR3 is made up of 18 amino acids. V shed 3 bases, J shed 4 bases, and the junction held 15 bases outside the gene matches. Germline CDR1 KGHSH, CDR2 LQKENI. For the CDR3, the DNA is TGTGCCAGCTCACCTCTACCGGGACAGGGAGCTAAACTCTATGGCTACACCTTC. It specifies CASSPLPGQGAKLYGYTF. The whole variable domain, remainder taken from reference TRBV18 and TRBJ1-2, is NAGVMQNPRHLVRRRGQEARLRCSPMKGHSHVYWYRQLPEEGLKFMVYLQKENIIDESGMPKERFSAEFPKEGPSILRIQQVVRGDSAAYFCASSPLPGQGAKLYGYTFGSGTRLTVV.

The gene calls are TRBV6-1 and TRBJ2-6; D is possibly TRBD1 or TRBD2 (6 bases each). The V and J ends lost 4 bases and 5 bases respectively, with 15 bases between them. CDR3 length equals 16 residues. The V gene's germline CDR1 is MNHNS and CDR2 SASEGT. The CDR3 region is CASSAPGAHRANVLTF. CDR3 nucleotide sequence: TGTGCCAGCAGTGCGCCGGGGGCGCACCGGGCCAACGTCCTGACTTTC.

The chain combines TRBV6-6 with TRBJ1-1, with 9 positions matching TRBD1. The germline gives CDR1 MNHNY, CDR2 SVGAGI (reference sequence). The trim removed 7 bases at V and 5 bases at J, leaving 11 bases unmatched. This CDR3 has 15 residues. In DNA, the CDR3 is TGTGCCAGCAATCATCCGGGACAGGGCGGGACTGAAGCTTTCTTT. Translated: CASNHPGQGGTEAFF.

The V call is TRBV10-3, the J call TRBJ2-7, with D possibly matching TRBD2 (5 bases). The CDR3 is 13 amino acids. Germline V gene lookup returns CDR1 ENHRY and CDR2 SYGVKD. Deletions cut 6 bases from V and 2 bases from J, with 11 bases between. Here the CDR3 reads CAISYGGPYEQYF. The DNA for the CDR3 is TGTGCCATCAGCTACGGAGGCCCCTACGAGCAGTACTTC.

The chain carries TRBV15 and TRBJ2-1, with D maybe TRBD1 (6 bases). V was clipped by 2 bases and J by 0 bases, with 11 bases between them. The CDR3 is 16 residues long. Germline V lookup: CDR1 LNHNV, CDR2 YYDKDF (reference sequence). The CDR3 is CATSRRDTLSYNEQFF. CDR3 in DNA: TGTGCCACCAGCAGACGGGACACCCTCTCCTACAATGAGCAGTTCTTC.

The V call is TRBV2, the J call TRBJ1-2; no clear D. The CDR3 length is 13 residues. The V gene's germline CDR1 is SNHLY and CDR2 FYNNEI. Between the trimmed V and J ends, which lost 4 bases and 0 bases, there was a span of 6 bases. CDR3 region: CASSAGTNYGYTF. CDR3 bases: TGTGCCAGCAGTGCAGGCACTAACTATGGCTACACCTTC.

The chain carries TRBV7-6 and TRBJ1-1, with D unclear. The CDR3 spans 12 residues. Per germline, CDR1 SGHVS and CDR2 FNYEAQ. V was clipped by 10 bases and J by 1 base, with 10 bases between them. The CDR3 here is CATREWNTEAFF. The CDR3 nucleotides are TGTGCCACCCGAGAATGGAACACTGAAGCTTTCTTT.

This chain links TRBV2 with TRBJ1-1; a weak D match, TRBD1 (6 bases). Germline V lookup: CDR1 SNHLY, CDR2 FYNNEI. The ends were cut back, 6 bases at V and 2 bases at J, with 16 bases in the middle. The CDR3 has 15 amino acids. The CDR3 DNA follows: TGTGCCAGCAGGGGACAACTCGGGGGAAACACTGAAGCTTTCTTT. This gives the protein CASRGQLGGNTEAFF.